These 30 T cell receptor beta chains originate from one sample sequenced in a study of Tregs in tolerant kidney transplant recipients. No cognate antigen is known for these TCRs. Here immunoSEQ multiplex PCR was the method, and the copy in TCRdb shows in-frame clones only, minus some. The sample has 20,000 or so clones; 50% to 70% are singletons. Sequencing was carried out using Tregs from blood cultured with allogeneic cells. Receptors were obtained from a human donor in good health.

This chain uses TRBV18 with TRBJ1-1, with D tentatively TRBD1 (6 bases). Germline V gene data show CDR1 as KGHSH and CDR2 as LQKENI. The ends were cut back, 0 bases at V and 4 bases at J, with 12 bases in the middle. The CDR3 contains 15 residues. Here the CDR3 DNA reads TGTGCCAGCTCACCACCGAGTAGGGGGGGCACTGAAGCTTTCTTT. It is translated as CASSPPSRGGTEAFF.

The rearrangement links TRBV30 to TRBJ2-7, with a tentative D call TRBD1 (6 bases). Trimming took 3 bases from V and 2 from J, leaving 11 bases between them. The germline V gene encodes CDR1 GTSNPN and CDR2 SVGIG (reference sequence). There are 13 residues in the CDR3. CDR3 DNA: TGTGCCTGGAGCAGGGGAAGGCCCTACGAGCAGTACTTC. This codes for CAWSRGRPYEQYF.

The chain carries TRBV11-2 and TRBJ2-5; D gene unclear. The CDR3 spans 13 residues. V lost 2 bases to trimming and J lost 4 bases, with 8 bases between them. Germline V gene lookup returns CDR1 SGHAT and CDR2 FQNNGV. The CDR3, as DNA: TGTGCCAGCAGCTTATCCCAGTTAGAGACCCAGTACTTC. Translating it yields CASSLSQLETQYF.

The table lists this clone with a few counts. The chain uses TRBV19 and TRBJ2-3; D is unresolved. The CDR3 has 15 amino acids. The germline V gene has CDR1 LNHDA and CDR2 SQIVND (reference sequence). V was pared by 2 bases and J by 1 base, with 10 bases between. CDR3 residues: CASSIFTSGTDTQYF. Here the CDR3 DNA reads TGTGCCAGTAGTATATTCACTTCGGGCACAGATACGCAGTATTTT.

This rearrangement joins TRBV5-1 to TRBJ2-6, with D unresolved. V lost 0 bases, J lost 0 bases, and 7 bases lay in between. The CDR3 runs to 16 residues. CDR1 is SGHRS, CDR2 YFSETQ, per germline. The CDR3 region is CASSLAGISGANVLTF. CDR3 DNA: TGCGCCAGCAGCTTGGCTGGTATCTCTGGGGCCAACGTCCTGACTTTC. The whole variable domain, filled in from reference TRBV5-1 and TRBJ2-6, reads KAGVTQTPRYLIKTRGQQVTLSCSPISGHRSVSWYQQTPGQGLQFLFEYFSETQRNKGNFPGRFSGRQFSNSRSEMNVSTLELGDSALYLCASSLAGISGANVLTFGAGSRLTVL.

The CDR3 sequence is CAWSRIWGLGLYTF. In nucleotides, the CDR3 is TGTGCCTGGAGCCGTATCTGGGGCCTCGGTCTATACACCTTC. This chain connects TRBV30 to TRBJ1-2; TRBD1 is a possible D gene (5 bases). V was cut by 3 bases and J by 11 bases, with 22 bases left in between. Germline loops: CDR1 GTSNPN, CDR2 SVGIG (reference sequence). The CDR3 is 14 amino acids.

The chain uses TRBV29-1 and TRBJ1-2, with D unclear. This CDR3 region has 12 residues. Germline assignment: CDR1 SQVTM and CDR2 ANQGSEA. V lost 5 bases and J 2 bases, leaving 9 bases between the germline ends. In DNA, the CDR3 is TGCAGCGTTTTACGTGGGAACTATGGCTACACCTTC. Amino acid sequence: CSVLRGNYGYTF.

The J gene is TRBJ1-3, the V gene TRBV10-3, with D unclear. Between the trimmed V and J ends, which lost 2 bases and 0 bases, there was a span of 11 bases. The CDR3 spans 16 residues. CDR1 is ENHRY, CDR2 SYGVKD, per germline. The CDR3 DNA reads TGTGCCATCAGTGAGACAGCAGCTTTCTCTGGAAACACCATATATTTT. This translates into CAISETAAFSGNTIYF.

The gene calls are TRBV11-2 and TRBJ1-2; possible D gene TRBD1, 6 bases. The V end was cut by 5 bases, the J end by 4 bases, with 17 bases between. This CDR3 comprises 15 residues. Germline CDR1 SGHAT, CDR2 FQNNGV. The CDR3 here is CASSLTRDNFYGYTF. Here the CDR3 DNA reads TGTGCCAGCAGCCTTACCCGGGACAACTTCTATGGCTACACCTTC.

The CDR3 spells CASSLQQGRTEAFF. The CDR3 DNA sequence: TGTGCCAGCAGCTTGCAACAGGGCAGGACTGAAGCTTTCTTT. The chain recombines TRBV7-9 with TRBJ1-1; TRBD1 is a possible D gene (6 bases). Germline V gene data show CDR1 as SEHNR and CDR2 as FQNEAQ (reference sequence). V was cut by 3 bases and J by 5 bases, with 13 bases left in between. This CDR3 comprises 14 residues.

By its share, this clone is medium-sized. The chain joins TRBV4-2 to TRBJ1-2, with D possibly being TRBD1 (5 bases). This CDR3 comprises 14 residues. V was trimmed by 0 bases and J by 7 bases, leaving 12 bases between them. Germline V lookup: CDR1 LGHNA, CDR2 YNFKEQ. The CDR3: CASSQEFRDSGYTF. The CDR3, as DNA: TGTGCCAGCAGCCAAGAGTTCAGGGACTCTGGCTACACCTTC.

The chain couples TRBV7-9 to TRBJ1-2; TRBD1 is a possible D gene (6 bases). The CDR3 is 16 residues long. In germline, CDR1 is SEHNR, CDR2 FQNEAQ (reference sequence). Trimming cost V 4 bases and J 4 bases, with 19 bases left between them. CDR3 sequence (DNA): TGTGCCAGCAGCTCGCACACGGGACATTTCGGCTATGGCTACACCTTC. Its translation: CASSSHTGHFGYGYTF.

V gene TRBV30 combines with J gene TRBJ1-1; D unresolved. The CDR3 totals 14 residues. Per the germline V gene, CDR1 is GTSNPN and CDR2 is SVGIG (reference sequence). With 2 bases removed from V and 4 bases from J, the gap between germline ends came to 14 bases. The DNA of the CDR3 is TGTGCCTGGAGTCTCGACACTGCGTTCACTGAAGCTTTCTTT. This translates into CAWSLDTAFTEAFF.

J is TRBJ2-5 and V is TRBV19; 12 bases fit TRBD2. Trimming cost V 5 bases and J 5 bases; bases outside gene matches: 6. There are 15 residues in the CDR3. Germline V gene sequence: CDR1 LNHDA, CDR2 SQIVND (reference sequence). The CDR3 loop is CASSLAGGPMETQYF. CDR3 nucleotide sequence: TGTGCCAGTAGTCTAGCGGGAGGGCCGATGGAGACCCAGTACTTC.

J is TRBJ1-5 and V is TRBV5-6, with D perhaps matching TRBD1 (5 bases). V was pared by 4 bases and J by 2 bases, with 10 bases between. The CDR3 has 14 amino acids. From germline, CDR1 is SGHDT and CDR2 YYEEEE. The CDR3 DNA follows: TGTGCCAGCAGCCCATGGGGCGGCAATCAGCCCCAGCATTTT. Its protein is CASSPWGGNQPQHF.

The chain has TRBV30 and TRBJ2-5, with D possibly TRBD1 on 6 matching bases. The CDR3 extends over 12 amino acids. The germline CDR1 and CDR2 sequences are GTSNPN and SVGIG (reference sequence). V lost 0 bases, J lost 12 bases, and 14 bases lay in between. DNA of the CDR3: TGTGCCTGGAGTGTACCCCGAGGGGGAAAGTACTTC. Translating gives CAWSVPRGGKYF.

The genes are TRBV18 and TRBJ2-1, with 8 positions matching TRBD2. Germline V gives CDR1 KGHSH, CDR2 LQKENI. Trimming at V came to 3 bases and at J to 0 bases, leaving 4 bases not matched to a gene. CDR3 length equals 16 residues. CDR3: CASSPVAGSSYNEQFF. CDR3 nucleotide sequence: TGTGCCAGCTCACCCGTAGCGGGGAGCTCCTACAATGAGCAGTTCTTC.

The chain uses TRBV5-1 and TRBJ2-3; D is possibly TRBD1 (6 bases). V was cut by 5 bases and J by 0 bases, with 16 bases left in between. Germline V gives CDR1 SGHRS, CDR2 YFSETQ. The CDR3 spans 16 residues. CDR3 protein: CASRTGQQTSTDTQYF. The CDR3 nucleotides are TGCGCCAGCAGAACCGGACAGCAGACAAGCACAGATACGCAGTATTTT.

V gene TRBV6-5 combines with J gene TRBJ1-4; D is undetermined. Trimming removed 6 bases from V and 4 bases from J, with 12 bases in between. The CDR3 has 14 amino acids. Looked up from germline, CDR1 is MNHEY and CDR2 is SVGAGI. The CDR3: CASRSGQFNEKLFF. The CDR3, as DNA: TGTGCCAGCAGATCCGGGCAGTTTAATGAAAAACTGTTTTTT.

This rearrangement joins TRBV5-6 to TRBJ2-7; 8 bases are a match to TRBD2. Germline assignment: CDR1 SGHDT and CDR2 YYEEEE. The CDR3 is 14 amino acids. J gave up 3 bases and V 4 bases, and 6 bases lay outside the gene matches. The CDR3 spells CASSGTSRLYEQYF. CDR3 in DNA: TGTGCCAGCAGCGGGACTAGTAGGCTCTACGAGCAGTACTTC. Together with reference TRBV5-6 and TRBJ2-7, the CDR3 gives the full variable domain: DAGVTQSPTHLIKTRGQQVTLRCSPKSGHDTVSWYQQALGQGPQFIFQYYEEEERQRGNFPDRFSGHQFPNYSSELNVNALLLGDSALYLCASSGTSRLYEQYFGPGTRLTVT.

This clone was counted once. The gene calls are TRBV5-1 and TRBJ2-7; D is unclear. The CDR3 has 16 residues. Germline V gene data show CDR1 as SGHRS and CDR2 as YFSETQ. Trimming removed 0 bases at V and 2 bases at J, with 15 bases between. DNA of the CDR3: TGCGCCAGCAGCTTGGTTGGTCGTACGGTCGCCTACGAGCAGTACTTC. Residues: CASSLVGRTVAYEQYF.

The V and J genes are TRBV5-5 and TRBJ2-7; D remains ambiguous. Trimming removed 4 bases at V and 2 bases at J, with 16 bases between. From germline, CDR1 is SGHKS and CDR2 YYEKEE (reference sequence). This CDR3 has 15 residues. The CDR3 nucleotides read TGTGCCAGCAGCCGGCCGGGTCTTGTCACCTACGAGCAGTACTTC. This sequence encodes CASSRPGLVTYEQYF. The full variable domain, with the rest looked up from reference TRBV5-5 and TRBJ2-7, is DAGVTQSPTHLIKTRGQQVTLRCSPISGHKSVSWYQQVLGQGPQFIFQYYEKEERGRGNFPDRFSARQFPNYSSELNVNALLLGDSALYLCASSRPGLVTYEQYFGPGTRLTVT.

The chain carries TRBV6-6 and TRBJ1-1; D gene uncertain. The CDR3 sequence is 15 residues long. The V gene's germline CDR1 is MNHNY and CDR2 SVGAGI (reference sequence). Trimming left V 1 base short and J 1 base short, with 10 bases between. The CDR3 here is CASSYWSMGNTEAFF. CDR3 in DNA: TGTGCCAGCAGTTACTGGAGCATGGGGAACACTGAAGCTTTCTTT.

V usage is TRBV27 and J usage is TRBJ2-7; D possibly corresponds to TRBD2 (6 bases). The germline gives CDR1 MNHEY, CDR2 SMNVEV (reference sequence). CDR3 length equals 18 residues. Trimming took 5 bases from V and 3 from J, leaving 26 bases between them. CDR3 amino acids: CASSPHQTTGDTFYEQYF. The DNA of the CDR3 is TGTGCCAGCAGTCCCCACCAAACCACGGGGGATACCTTCTACGAGCAGTACTTC.

Here the CDR3 DNA reads TGCGCCAGCAGCACCTTGCCGGGACTAGCGGGAAAGAACACCGGGGAGCTGTTTTTT. Its translation is CASSTLPGLAGKNTGELFF. This chain connects TRBV5-1 to TRBJ2-2, with 13 bases aligning to TRBD2. This CDR3 has 19 residues. J gave up 1 base and V 4 bases, and 10 bases lay outside the gene matches. From germline, CDR1 is SGHRS and CDR2 YFSETQ.

The V and J genes are TRBV4-1 and TRBJ1-2; D may be TRBD1 (6 bases). This CDR3 comprises 14 residues. V lost 6 bases to trimming and J lost 0 bases, with 11 bases between them. Germline CDR1 is MGHRA and CDR2 is YSYEKL. CDR3 sequence reads: CASRPGVTNYGYTF. CDR3 nucleotide sequence: TGCGCCAGCAGGCCAGGGGTTACTAACTATGGCTACACCTTC.

This chain links TRBV19 with TRBJ2-3, with 7 bases lining up with TRBD1. The CDR3 is made up of 14 amino acids. Germline V gene data show CDR1 as LNHDA and CDR2 as SQIVND (reference sequence). The V gene end was trimmed by 5 bases and the J gene end by 5 bases; junction bases not matched to a gene: 7. The DNA for the CDR3 is TGTGCCAGTAGTCAGGACAGGTGGGGAGATACGCAGTATTTT. Protein: CASSQDRWGDTQYF.

The V and J genes are TRBV6-9 and TRBJ2-7; D gene uncertain. The CDR3 loop spans 11 amino acids. CDR1 and CDR2 from the germline V gene are MNHGY and SVAAGI. V was cut by 2 bases and J by 6 bases, with 5 bases left in between. As DNA, the CDR3 is TGTGCCAGCAGTTATCTTGCCGAGCAGTACTTC. Residues: CASSYLAEQYF.

The rearrangement links TRBV30 to TRBJ1-3, with D possibly matching TRBD1 (5 bases). V was trimmed by 2 bases and J by 0 bases, leaving 14 bases between them. There are 16 residues in the CDR3. Germline-derived CDR1 and CDR2 are GTSNPN and SVGIG (reference sequence). CDR3 sequence reads: CAWSFRRQLSGNTIYF. CDR3 in DNA: TGTGCCTGGAGTTTTCGTCGACAGCTCTCTGGAAACACCATATATTTT.

The gene calls are TRBV29-1 and TRBJ1-1; D unresolved. The germline V gene encodes CDR1 SQVTM and CDR2 ANQGSEA. CDR3 length: 15 amino acids. V shed 3 bases and J shed 5 bases, with 19 bases lying between them. DNA of the CDR3: TGCAGCGTTGATACTAGGCGGGGTTTGTTAACTGAAGCTTTCTTT. This encodes CSVDTRRGLLTEAFF.